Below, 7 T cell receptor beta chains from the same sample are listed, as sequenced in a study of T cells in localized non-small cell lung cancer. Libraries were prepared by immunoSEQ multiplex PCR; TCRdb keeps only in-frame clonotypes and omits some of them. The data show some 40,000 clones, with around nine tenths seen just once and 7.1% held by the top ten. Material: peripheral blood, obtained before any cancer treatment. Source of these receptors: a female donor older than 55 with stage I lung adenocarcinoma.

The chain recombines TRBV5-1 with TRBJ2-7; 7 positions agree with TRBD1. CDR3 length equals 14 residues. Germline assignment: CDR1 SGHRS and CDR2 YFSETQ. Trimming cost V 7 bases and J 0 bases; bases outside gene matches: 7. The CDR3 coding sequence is TGCGCCAGCGGAATAGGGGGCGGCTCCTACGAGCAGTACTTC. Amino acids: CASGIGGGSYEQYF.

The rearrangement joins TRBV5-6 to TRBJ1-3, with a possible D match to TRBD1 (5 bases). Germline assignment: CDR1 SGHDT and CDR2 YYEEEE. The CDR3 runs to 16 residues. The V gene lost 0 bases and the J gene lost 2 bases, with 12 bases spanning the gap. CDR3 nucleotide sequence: TGTGCCAGCAGCTTGGACTTCAGGGTGGCTGGAAACACCATATATTTT. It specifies CASSLDFRVAGNTIYF.

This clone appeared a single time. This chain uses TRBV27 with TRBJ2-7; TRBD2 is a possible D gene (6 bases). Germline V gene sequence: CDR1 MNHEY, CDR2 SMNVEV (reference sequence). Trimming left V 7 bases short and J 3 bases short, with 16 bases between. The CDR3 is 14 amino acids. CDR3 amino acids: CASTPYGGGYEQYF. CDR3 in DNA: TGTGCCAGCACCCCATACGGGGGTGGCTACGAGCAGTACTTC.

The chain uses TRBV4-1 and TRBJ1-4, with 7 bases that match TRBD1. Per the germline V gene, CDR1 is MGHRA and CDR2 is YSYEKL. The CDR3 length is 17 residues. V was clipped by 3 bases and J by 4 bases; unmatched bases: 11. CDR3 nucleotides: TGCGCCAGCAGCCAGGACATCCCGGGACAGCTTAATGAAAAACTGTTTTTT. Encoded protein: CASSQDIPGQLNEKLFF.

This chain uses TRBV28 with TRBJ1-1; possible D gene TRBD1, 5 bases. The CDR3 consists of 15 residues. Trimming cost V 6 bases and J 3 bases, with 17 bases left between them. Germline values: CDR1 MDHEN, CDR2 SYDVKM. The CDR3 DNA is TGTGCCAGCAGCGCCCGATGGGGGAGGCACACTGAAGCTTTCTTT. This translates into CASSARWGRHTEAFF.

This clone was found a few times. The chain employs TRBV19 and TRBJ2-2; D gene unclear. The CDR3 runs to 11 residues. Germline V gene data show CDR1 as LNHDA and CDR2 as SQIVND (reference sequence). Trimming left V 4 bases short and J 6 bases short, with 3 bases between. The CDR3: CASSSPGELFF. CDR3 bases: TGTGCCAGTAGTAGTCCCGGGGAGCTGTTTTTT. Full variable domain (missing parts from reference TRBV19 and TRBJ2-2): DGGITQSPKYLFRKEGQNVTLSCEQNLNHDAMYWYRQDPGQGLRLIYYSQIVNDFQKGDIAEGYSVSREKKESFPLTVTSAQKNPTAFYLCASSSPGELFFGEGSRLTVL.

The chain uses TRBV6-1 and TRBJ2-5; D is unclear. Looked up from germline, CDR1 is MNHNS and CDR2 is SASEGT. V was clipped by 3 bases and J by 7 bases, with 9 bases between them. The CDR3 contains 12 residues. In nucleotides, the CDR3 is TGTGCCAGCAGTGATCCCCCGGGGACCCAGTACTTC. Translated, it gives CASSDPPGTQYF.